This T cell receptor beta chain was found in a study of shared clonotypes between healthy human individuals. Study as a whole: The study used three CD4 naive, three CD4 memory, two CD8 naive and one CD8 memory plate per donor.

In regard to this clone: The antigen is unknown.

The CDR3 extends over 14 amino acids. Germline loops: CDR1 SGHRS, CDR2 YFSETQ. V gave up 0 bases and J gave up 4 bases, with 10 bases separating them. Repertoires were generated with immunoSEQ multiplex PCR, while TCRdb's copy carries only in-frame clones and drops some. The repertoire holds 2 million or so clones, with roughly 94% as singletons. Whole-study findings and limits: Rarefaction showed sorted-subset sequencing was incomplete despite large depth. How much donors shared clonotypes was expected to be affected by sequencing depth.

The V and J genes are TRBV5-1 and TRBJ1-2; a weak D match, TRBD1 (6 bases). The sample was naive CD4+ T cells sorted from blood. Subset defined: CD45RA+ positively selected. This clonotype was obtained from a man younger than 30 in good health. The CDR3, as DNA: TGCGCCAGCAGCTTGGGAAGGGGGGCCTATGGCTACACCTTC. It is translated as CASSLGRGAYGYTF.